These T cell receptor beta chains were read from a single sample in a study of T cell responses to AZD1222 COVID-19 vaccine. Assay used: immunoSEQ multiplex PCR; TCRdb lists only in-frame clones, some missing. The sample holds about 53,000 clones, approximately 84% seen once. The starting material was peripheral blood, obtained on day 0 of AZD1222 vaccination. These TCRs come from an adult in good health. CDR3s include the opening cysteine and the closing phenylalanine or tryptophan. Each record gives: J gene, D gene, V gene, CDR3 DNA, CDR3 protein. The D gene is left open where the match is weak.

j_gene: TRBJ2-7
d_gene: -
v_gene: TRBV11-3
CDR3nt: TGTGCCAGCAGCCATACCCCCCGCAGGTACGGCGAGCAGTACTTC
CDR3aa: CASSHTPRRYGEQYF

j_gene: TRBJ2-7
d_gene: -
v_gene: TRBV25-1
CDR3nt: TGTGCCAGCAGTCTGGGGATCTACGAGCAGTACTTC
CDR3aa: CASSLGIYEQYF

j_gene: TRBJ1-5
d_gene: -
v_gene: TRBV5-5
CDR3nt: TGTGCCAGCAGCTTGGATGCAACGAGCAATCAGCCCCAGCATTTT
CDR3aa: CASSLDATSNQPQHF

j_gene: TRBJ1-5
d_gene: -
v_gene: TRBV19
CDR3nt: TGTGCCAGTACGGCAGGTAGGAATCAGCCCCAGCATTTT
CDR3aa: CASTAGRNQPQHF

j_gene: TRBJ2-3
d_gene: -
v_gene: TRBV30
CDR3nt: TGTGCCTGGAGTGTAGGTGGGGGCCCAGATACGCAGTATTTT
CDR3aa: CAWSVGGGPDTQYF

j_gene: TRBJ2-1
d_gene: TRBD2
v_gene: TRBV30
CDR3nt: TGTGCCTGGAGTGCGGGGGGGAATGAGCAGTTCTTC
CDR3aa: CAWSAGGNEQFF

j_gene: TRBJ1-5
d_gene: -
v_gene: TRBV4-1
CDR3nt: TGCGCCAGCAGCCAGTACTCTCCAGCTGCCAGGTTTAGCAATCAGCCCCAGCATTTT
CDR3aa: CASSQYSPAARFSNQPQHF

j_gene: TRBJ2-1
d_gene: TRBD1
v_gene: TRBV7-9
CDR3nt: TGTGCCAGCAGCGCCATCACAGGGGCCCGGGATGAGCAGTTCTTC
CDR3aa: CASSAITGARDEQFF

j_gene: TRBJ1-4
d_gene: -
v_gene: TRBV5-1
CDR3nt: TGCGCCAGCAGCTTGGAAGGGACGGCGATGAATGAAAAACTGTTTTTT
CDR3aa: CASSLEGTAMNEKLFF

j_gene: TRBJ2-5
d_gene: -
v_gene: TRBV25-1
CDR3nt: TGTGCCAGCAGTGATGTGGGCAAGGGAGAGGAGACCCAGTACTTC
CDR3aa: CASSDVGKGEETQYF

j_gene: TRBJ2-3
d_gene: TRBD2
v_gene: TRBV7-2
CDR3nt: TGTGCCAGCAGCGGGGGACTAGCGGGAGGCCGGGCAGATACGCAGTATTTT
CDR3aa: CASSGGLAGGRADTQYF